One sample yielded the 20 T cell receptor beta chains listed below, sequenced in a study of cytomegalovirus exposure and HLA in healthy donors. Profiled with immunoSEQ multiplex PCR; TCRdb holds only in-frame clones, not every one. The sample lists 110,000 or so clones; about 82% were seen once. The source material was PBMCs. The receptors stem from a young man in good health and CMV-seronegative.

Note on this clone: This sample also contains other DNA sequences that code for the same CDR3. The V gene is TRBV5-1, the J gene TRBJ2-1, with D tentatively TRBD2 (6 bases). This CDR3 is built from 13 residues. Germline values: CDR1 SGHRS, CDR2 YFSETQ. Trimming took 4 bases from V and 1 from J, leaving 6 bases between them. CDR3 protein: CASSGTSYNEQFF. The CDR3 nucleotides read TGCGCCAGCAGCGGGACTTCCTACAATGAGCAGTTCTTC.

The chain joins TRBV29-1 to TRBJ2-1; no reliable D call. The CDR3 is made up of 11 amino acids. CDR1 is SQVTM, CDR2 ANQGSEA, per germline. V was pared by 4 bases and J by 5 bases, with 6 bases between. The CDR3 nucleotides read TGCAGCGTTGCCCGAGACAATGAGCAGTTCTTC. It specifies CSVARDNEQFF.

The rearrangement uses TRBV10-3 and TRBJ2-7, with TRBD2 matching over 7 bases. After removal of 4 bases from V and 4 bases from J, the junction contained 10 bases not matched to a gene. The CDR3 covers 15 residues. CDR1 ENHRY and CDR2 SYGVKD come from the germline V gene. As DNA, the CDR3 is TGTGCCATCAGTGGGGGTTGGGAGGGAGGGTACGAGCAGTACTTC. Encoded protein: CAISGGWEGGYEQYF.

V gene TRBV6-6 combines with J gene TRBJ2-5, with unresolved D. Germline loops: CDR1 MNHNY, CDR2 SVGAGI (reference sequence). The CDR3 is made up of 13 amino acids. Between the trimmed V and J ends, which lost 3 bases and 13 bases, there was a span of 18 bases. The CDR3 DNA reads as TGTGCCAGCAGTTATTTCCCTCTCTCTATTCTGTACTTC. It yields the protein CASSYFPLSILYF.

The V call is TRBV6-1, the J call TRBJ1-2, with 9 nucleotides matching TRBD1. Germline CDR1 reads MNHNS; CDR2 reads SASEGT. There are 14 residues in the CDR3. Trimming removed 8 bases from V and 6 bases from J; junction bases left unmatched: 10. The CDR3 DNA reads TGTGCCAGCGCGGCCCCAGACAGGGGGAATGGCTACACCTTC. Protein product: CASAAPDRGNGYTF.

This chain joins TRBV5-4 and TRBJ2-7, with D tentatively TRBD1 (6 bases). Per germline, CDR1 SGHNT and CDR2 YYREEE (reference sequence). The CDR3 sequence is 15 residues long. The V gene lost 2 bases and the J gene lost 0 bases, with 12 bases spanning the gap. Here the CDR3 reads CASSFQTGPSYEQYF. DNA of the CDR3: TGTGCCAGCAGCTTCCAAACAGGGCCCTCCTACGAGCAGTACTTC.

This rearrangement joins TRBV2 to TRBJ1-1, with a tentative D call TRBD1 (5 bases). V was clipped by 7 bases and J by 1 base, with 10 bases between them. This CDR3 spans 13 amino acids. Germline CDR1 and CDR2: SNHLY and FYNNEI. The CDR3 reads CASTDIPNTEAFF. CDR3 nucleotides: TGTGCCAGCACGGACATCCCGAACACTGAAGCTTTCTTT.

The V gene is TRBV7-9, the J gene TRBJ2-1; D not resolved. V lost 3 bases, J lost 0 bases, and 9 bases lay in between. This CDR3 region has 15 residues. Per germline, CDR1 SEHNR and CDR2 FQNEAQ (reference sequence). CDR3: CASSFALSSYNEQFF. CDR3 nucleotides: TGTGCCAGCAGCTTTGCCCTGAGCTCCTACAATGAGCAGTTCTTC.

The chain uses TRBV6-1 and TRBJ1-1, with D possibly matching TRBD1 (5 bases). Trimming left V 6 bases short and J 5 bases short, with 16 bases between. Germline V gene lookup returns CDR1 MNHNS and CDR2 SASEGT. The CDR3 contains 14 residues. CDR3 residues: CASRIGGGRTEAFF. Here the CDR3 DNA reads TGTGCCAGCAGAATCGGGGGGGGAAGAACTGAAGCTTTCTTT.

V and J are TRBV19 and TRBJ1-1; 7 bases are shared with TRBD1. Germline V gene data show CDR1 as LNHDA and CDR2 as SQIVND (reference sequence). V dropped 5 bases and J dropped 4; count of bases not matched to a gene: 7. This CDR3 has 14 amino acids. CDR3 protein: CASSSGGLGTEAFF. As DNA, the CDR3 is TGTGCCAGTAGTTCAGGGGGTCTTGGCACTGAAGCTTTCTTT.

The chain recombines TRBV27 with TRBJ2-7; D is undetermined. V lost 5 bases and J lost 0, with 14 bases in between. Per germline, CDR1 MNHEY and CDR2 SMNVEV (reference sequence). The CDR3 loop spans 15 amino acids. CDR3 residues: CASSPTSASSYEQYF. As DNA, the CDR3 is TGTGCCAGCAGTCCAACCAGCGCGAGCTCCTACGAGCAGTACTTC.

In this sample, this clone turned up a few times. V gene TRBV6-5 combines with J gene TRBJ2-5; 10 bases match TRBD1. The length of the CDR3 is 15 residues. After removal of 1 base from V and 5 bases from J, the junction contained 4 bases not matched to a gene. CDR1 and CDR2 (germline): MNHEY, SVGAGI. The CDR3 loop is CASSYLGTGDETQYF. The CDR3 nucleotides read TGTGCCAGCAGTTACTTAGGGACAGGGGACGAGACCCAGTACTTC.

V gene TRBV27 combines with J gene TRBJ2-1; 13 bases are shared with TRBD2. With V trimmed by 4 bases and J by 10 bases, 4 bases remained unmatched. The germline CDR1 and CDR2 sequences are MNHEY and SMNVEV (reference sequence). There are 14 residues in the CDR3. The CDR3 is CASSWTSGSWEQFF. The CDR3 DNA follows: TGTGCCAGCAGTTGGACTAGCGGGAGTTGGGAGCAGTTCTTC.

V usage is TRBV5-4 and J usage is TRBJ2-2; a weak D match, TRBD2 (6 bases). The V gene lost 1 base and the J gene lost 6 bases, with 13 bases spanning the gap. The germline gives CDR1 SGHNT, CDR2 YYREEE (reference sequence). The CDR3 loop spans 15 amino acids. The CDR3 sequence is CASSLISGESGELFF. The CDR3 bases are TGTGCCAGCAGCTTGATATCGGGGGAGTCCGGGGAGCTGTTTTTT.

The V gene is TRBV29-1, the J gene TRBJ2-1; D remains unclear. V was clipped by 3 bases and J by 4 bases, with 4 bases between them. This CDR3 has 11 residues. CDR1 is SQVTM and CDR2 is ANQGSEA in the germline V gene. The CDR3 sequence is CSVDEYNEQFF. The DNA for the CDR3 is TGCAGCGTTGACGAGTACAATGAGCAGTTCTTC.

This chain joins TRBV6-5 and TRBJ2-7, with 9 positions matching TRBD1. The CDR3 sequence is 15 residues long. V was clipped by 3 bases and J by 4 bases; unmatched bases: 7. Germline loops: CDR1 MNHEY, CDR2 SVGAGI. CDR3 region: CASSYTGQGFYEQYF. CDR3 bases: TGTGCCAGCAGTTATACGGGACAGGGTTTTTACGAGCAGTACTTC.

The chain links TRBV12-5 to TRBJ2-6; D gene unclear. There are 13 residues in the CDR3. Trimming removed 7 bases from V and 0 bases from J, with 4 bases in between. Germline CDR1 is LGHNT and CDR2 is FRNRAP. The CDR3 nucleotides read TGTGCTAGTGCTATCTCTGGGGCCAACGTCCTGACTTTC. As protein: CASAISGANVLTF.

The chain recombines TRBV2 with TRBJ2-7, with 13 bases fitting TRBD2. The length of the CDR3 is 16 residues. Looked up from germline, CDR1 is SNHLY and CDR2 is FYNNEI. Trimming removed 4 bases from V and 0 bases from J; junction bases left unmatched: 3. Here the CDR3 DNA reads TGTGCCAGCAGTGGGACTAGCGGGAGTCTCTCCTACGAGCAGTACTTC. Translating gives CASSGTSGSLSYEQYF.

This clone was observed once. This chain joins TRBV9 and TRBJ2-1; 11 positions agree with TRBD2. This CDR3 has 17 residues. Germline-derived CDR1 and CDR2 are SGDLS and YYNGEE. J gave up 3 bases and V 0 bases, and 5 bases lay outside the gene matches. The CDR3 DNA reads as TGTGCCAGCAGCGTAGCTACGACTAGCGGGGTCTACAATGAGCAGTTCTTC. This gives the protein CASSVATTSGVYNEQFF.

The rearrangement uses TRBV13 and TRBJ2-1; TRBD2 aligns across 14 bases. Germline V CDR1 and CDR2: PRHDT, FYEKMQ (reference sequence). The CDR3 has 17 amino acids. With 5 bases clipped from V and 0 bases from J, the junction kept 3 bases outside the gene matches. CDR3 nucleotides: TGTGCCAGCAGCCTCGGGACTAGCGGGAGCTCCTACAATGAGCAGTTCTTC. Its protein is CASSLGTSGSSYNEQFF.